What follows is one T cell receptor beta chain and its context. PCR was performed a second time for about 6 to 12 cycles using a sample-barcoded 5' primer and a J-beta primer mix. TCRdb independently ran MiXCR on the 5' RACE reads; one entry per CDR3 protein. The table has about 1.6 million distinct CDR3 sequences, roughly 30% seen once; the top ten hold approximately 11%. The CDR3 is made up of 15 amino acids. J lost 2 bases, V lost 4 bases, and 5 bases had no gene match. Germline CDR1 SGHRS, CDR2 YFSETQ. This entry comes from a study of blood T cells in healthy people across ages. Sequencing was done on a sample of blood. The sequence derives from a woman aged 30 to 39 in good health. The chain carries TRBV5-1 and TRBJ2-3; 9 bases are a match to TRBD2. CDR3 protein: CASSVASGATDTQYF. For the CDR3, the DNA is TGCGCCAGCAGCGTGGCTAGCGGGGCCACAGATACGCAGTATTTT. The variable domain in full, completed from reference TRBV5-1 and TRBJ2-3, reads KAGVTQTPRYLIKTRGQQVTLSCSPISGHRSVSWYQQTPGQGLQFLFEYFSETQRNKGNFPGRFSGRQFSNSRSEMNVSTLELGDSALYLCASSVASGATDTQYFGPGTRLTVL.